What follows are 27 T cell receptor beta chains derived from one specimen sequenced in a study of CD4 T cells in relation to SARS-CoV-2 and coronaviruses (dated by TCRdb to about 2021). Library preparation employed the immunoSEQ multiplex PCR assay. Held by TCRdb, this immuneACCESS table contains in-frame sequences only and omits some clones. Under half of the omission traces to an unresolved V gene where checked; the cause of the rest is unknown. The sample includes 29,000 or so clones, with around three quarters observed a single time. More than 20% of the sample belongs to the ten largest clones. CD4+ T cells from unexposed donors were collected before the COVID-19 pandemic (2011-2018). After around 10 days of culture, CD4+ T cells were isolated with the EasySep CD4+ T cell isolation kit. No antigen has been assigned to these receptors. Sample: CD4+ T cells from PBMCs, cultured in vitro. The receptors here all came from a human donor in good health.

This rearrangement joins TRBV6-5 to TRBJ1-1; no definite D call. The germline CDR1 and CDR2 sequences are MNHEY and SVGAGI. V lost 6 bases and J 3 bases, leaving 14 bases between the germline ends. CDR3 size: 14 residues. The CDR3: CASRTTGRYTEAFF. The CDR3 bases are TGTGCCAGCAGGACGACGGGGAGGTACACTGAAGCTTTCTTT.

This clone has just one count. The rearrangement links TRBV19 to TRBJ2-7; 7 nucleotides agree with TRBD2. The CDR3 contains 14 residues. Germline CDR1 reads LNHDA; CDR2 reads SQIVND (reference sequence). V shed 8 bases and J 2 bases; nucleotides not matched to a gene: 9. CDR3 DNA: TGTGCCAGTGCCTCTCTCGGGGGGACCTACGAGCAGTACTTC. This gives the protein CASASLGGTYEQYF.

The table lists this clone with a few counts. This chain uses TRBV10-3 with TRBJ2-7; D is perhaps TRBD1 (5 bases). CDR3 length: 14 amino acids. V dropped 5 bases and J dropped 5 bases, with 16 bases sitting between them. CDR1 ENHRY and CDR2 SYGVKD come from the germline V gene. The CDR3: CAISRGPTADEQYF. DNA for the CDR3: TGTGCCATCAGTAGGGGCCCCACGGCGGACGAGCAGTACTTC.

The J gene is TRBJ2-2, the V gene TRBV7-8; the D is unclear. Trimming shortened V by 1 base and J by 2 bases, and 8 bases separated the two germline ends. The length of the CDR3 is 15 residues. The germline gives CDR1 SGHVS, CDR2 FQNEAQ. In nucleotides, the CDR3 is TGTGCCAGCAGCTTAGTAAGCGTAAACACCGGGGAGCTGTTTTTT. It translates to CASSLVSVNTGELFF.

A few counts support this clone. This chain links TRBV5-1 with TRBJ1-5; the match to TRBD1 covers 7 bases. Germline CDR1 is SGHRS and CDR2 is YFSETQ. This CDR3 contains 15 residues. V lost 3 bases, J lost 3 bases, and 6 bases stayed unmatched. The CDR3 region has the DNA TGCGCCAGCAGCTACAGGGGAATGGACAATCAGCCCCAGCATTTT. Protein sequence: CASSYRGMDNQPQHF.

This sequence joins TRBV4-3 and TRBJ2-7, with TRBD1 matching 7 bases. V lost 1 base, J lost 4 bases, and 7 bases stayed unmatched. CDR3 size: 15 residues. The germline V gene has CDR1 LGHNA and CDR2 YSLEER. The CDR3 is CASSQGVTGYYEQYF. The CDR3 DNA is TGCGCCAGCAGCCAAGGGGTGACAGGGTATTACGAGCAGTACTTC.

DNA of the CDR3: TGTGCCAGCAGTTGGGGACAGGGAAGTTCACCCCTCCACTTT. Its protein is CASSWGQGSSPLHF. The chain employs TRBV6-5 and TRBJ1-6, with TRBD1 matching 9 bases. Germline values: CDR1 MNHEY, CDR2 SVGAGI. The CDR3 is 14 residues long. J lost 9 bases, V lost 4 bases, and 4 bases had no gene match.

The chain carries TRBV12-3 or TRBV12-4 and TRBJ1-4, with TRBD1 as a possible D gene (6 bases). V was shortened by 6 bases and J by 5 bases, with 10 bases between the two germline ends. The CDR3 is made up of 13 amino acids. The CDR3 nucleotides are TGTGCCAGCAGCGGAGGGGGGAATGAAAAACTGTTTTTT. It yields the protein CASSGGGNEKLFF.

The chain has TRBV6-1 and TRBJ2-1; 11 bases map to TRBD2. The CDR3 sequence is 17 residues long. J was trimmed by 10 bases and V by 0 bases; bases with no gene match: 11. The germline CDR1 and CDR2 sequences are MNHNS and SASEGT. CDR3 sequence reads: CASSEARGTSGLGEQFF. The CDR3 DNA reads TGTGCCAGCAGTGAAGCAAGGGGGACTAGCGGCCTAGGGGAGCAGTTCTTC.

This rearrangement joins TRBV7-8 to TRBJ2-5; D is perhaps TRBD1 (7 bases). V shed 2 bases and J shed 5 bases, with 15 bases lying between them. Per the germline V gene, CDR1 is SGHVS and CDR2 is FQNEAQ. This CDR3 has 15 residues. For the CDR3, the DNA is TGTGCCAGCAGCTTAATGGAGGGGGCCCGGGAGACCCAGTACTTC. Protein: CASSLMEGARETQYF.

This clone showed up just a few times. The V call is TRBV9, the J call TRBJ2-1; D call uncertain. Germline V gives CDR1 SGDLS, CDR2 YYNGEE. The CDR3 is 14 residues long. The V gene lost 3 bases and the J gene lost 0 bases, with 7 bases spanning the gap. The CDR3 DNA reads TGTGCCAGCAGCGCCTCCAGCTCCTACAATGAGCAGTTCTTC. Translated, it gives CASSASSSYNEQFF.

The genes are TRBV6-1 and TRBJ2-1; tentative D call: TRBD2 (6 bases). Trimming shortened V by 1 base and J by 6 bases, and 13 bases separated the two germline ends. Germline V gene sequence: CDR1 MNHNS, CDR2 SASEGT. The CDR3 contains 15 residues. CDR3 bases: TGTGCCAGCAGTGAAGGGGGGGAGTGGATCAATGAGCAGTTCTTC. This codes for CASSEGGEWINEQFF.

This clone was counted a single time. This chain joins TRBV3-1 (or the pseudogene TRBV3-2) and TRBJ2-5; a possible D gene is TRBD2 (6 bases). Germline CDR1 is LGHDT and CDR2 is YNNKEL (reference sequence). The ends were cut back, 1 base at V and 5 bases at J, with 17 bases in the middle. CDR3 size: 16 residues. In nucleotides, the CDR3 is TGTGCCAGCAGCCAAGGACTGGGGGGAGGACGTGAGACCCAGTACTTC. Translation gives CASSQGLGGGRETQYF.

V and J are TRBV5-6 and TRBJ2-1; D may be TRBD2 (6 bases). V was shortened by 4 bases and J by 6 bases, with 23 bases between the two germline ends. Germline V lookup: CDR1 SGHDT, CDR2 YYEEEE. This CDR3 is 17 amino acids long. CDR3 bases: TGTGCCAGCAGCCCCTCACATAGCGGCGGGGCCCGCAATGAGCAGTTCTTC. It translates to CASSPSHSGGARNEQFF. Full variable domain (rest looked up from reference TRBV5-6 and TRBJ2-1): DAGVTQSPTHLIKTRGQQVTLRCSPKSGHDTVSWYQQALGQGPQFIFQYYEEEERQRGNFPDRFSGHQFPNYSSELNVNALLLGDSALYLCASSPSHSGGARNEQFFGPGTRLTVL.

As concerns this clone: Its ends do not fully match the called genes, so a read error is possible. The chain couples TRBV7-8 to TRBJ2-7; 10 nucleotides line up with TRBD2. Germline V gives CDR1 SGHVS, CDR2 FQNEAQ. This CDR3 region has 14 residues. This chain's CDR3 is CASRLAGGSYEQYF. For the CDR3, the DNA is TGTGCCAGCAGGTTAGCGGGAGGCAGCTACGAGCAGTACTTC.

The V and J genes are TRBV6-5 and TRBJ2-7; 7 bases fit TRBD1. The CDR3 length is 12 residues. J lost 2 bases, V lost 10 bases, and 5 bases had no gene match. The V gene's germline CDR1 is MNHEY and CDR2 SVGAGI. CDR3 in DNA: TGTGCCATCAAGGGGGCAGCCTACGAGCAGTACTTC. Translated, it gives CAIKGAAYEQYF.

The chain joins TRBV18 to TRBJ1-4; D gene ambiguous. The CDR3 covers 13 residues. Germline CDR1 is KGHSH and CDR2 is LQKENI. V was clipped by 4 bases and J by 8 bases, with 11 bases between them. CDR3 region: CASSQGMDEKLFF. The CDR3 bases are TGTGCCAGCTCACAGGGAATGGACGAAAAACTGTTTTTT.

The chain has TRBV3-1 (or the pseudogene TRBV3-2) and TRBJ1-4, with D possibly matching TRBD1 (5 bases). The germline V gene encodes CDR1 LGHDT and CDR2 YNNKEL (reference sequence). The CDR3 is made up of 16 amino acids. Deletions cut 4 bases from V and 7 bases from J, with 19 bases between. The CDR3 protein is CASSLSLGGIGEKLFF. As DNA, the CDR3 is TGTGCCAGCAGCCTATCCTTGGGGGGAATAGGTGAAAAACTGTTTTTT.

The chain links TRBV7-2 to TRBJ2-5; D is unclear. The CDR3 runs 11 residues. CDR1 and CDR2 (germline): SGHTA, FQGNSA. V was clipped by 5 bases and J by 2 bases, with 3 bases between them. DNA for the CDR3: TGTGCCAGCAGCCCACAAGAGACCCAGTACTTC. Translated: CASSPQETQYF.

The rearrangement links TRBV6-5 to TRBJ1-1, with TRBD1 identical over 7 bases. CDR1 is MNHEY and CDR2 is SVGAGI in the germline V gene. This CDR3 has 14 amino acids. V was pared by 3 bases and J by 5 bases, with 6 bases of the junction left unmatched. The CDR3 is CASSYSEGATEAFF. The DNA of the CDR3 is TGTGCCAGCAGTTATTCAGAGGGGGCTACTGAAGCTTTCTTT.

The rearrangement uses TRBV11-3 and TRBJ2-2; TRBD1 aligns across 8 bases. Trimming at V came to 2 bases and at J to 4 bases, leaving 6 bases not matched to a gene. The germline V gene encodes CDR1 SGHNT and CDR2 YENEEA. The CDR3 has 16 residues. The CDR3 bases are TGTGCCAGCAGCTTAAGATTCGGACAGGGCACCGGGGAGCTGTTTTTT. It yields the protein CASSLRFGQGTGELFF.

The chain links TRBV27 to TRBJ1-1; D might be TRBD1 (5 bases). The CDR3 has 13 amino acids. V dropped 10 bases and J dropped 0 bases, with 12 bases sitting between them. The germline V gene has CDR1 MNHEY and CDR2 SMNVEV (reference sequence). For the CDR3, the DNA is TGTGCCACCAGGGAGACAGTGAACACTGAAGCTTTCTTT. This translates into CATRETVNTEAFF.

This clone was detected a few times. The chain links TRBV21-1 to TRBJ1-2. TRBV21-1 corresponds to a pseudogene. The CDR3 totals 13 residues. The CDR3 loop is CASTRDGVYGYTF. In nucleotides, the CDR3 is TGTGCCAGCACCCGAGACGGAGTCTATGGCTACACCTTC.

V and J are TRBV13 and TRBJ2-1; TRBD1 aligns across 12 bases. V dropped 5 bases and J dropped 8; count of bases not matched to a gene: 16. Per germline, CDR1 PRHDT and CDR2 FYEKMQ (reference sequence). The CDR3 length is 18 residues. The CDR3 DNA reads as TGTGCCAGCAGCGTGCTCCGGGACAGGGGGCTTTCCGCCGATGAGCAGTTCTTC. This encodes CASSVLRDRGLSADEQFF.

The count of this clone is one. This chain joins TRBV7-2 and TRBJ1-6; 7 bases fit TRBD1. Germline V lookup: CDR1 SGHTA, CDR2 FQGNSA. The CDR3 has 14 amino acids. The ends lost 3 bases at V and 8 bases at J; junction bases unmatched: 4. The CDR3 is CASSFPGGYSPLHF. The DNA for the CDR3 is TGTGCCAGCAGCTTCCCAGGGGGTTATTCACCCCTCCACTTT.

This chain uses TRBV6-5 with TRBJ2-1, with a possible D match to TRBD2 (7 bases). The ends were cut back, 4 bases at V and 6 bases at J, with 13 bases in the middle. CDR1 MNHEY and CDR2 SVGAGI come from the germline V gene. The CDR3 contains 14 residues. CDR3 coding DNA: TGTGCCAGCAGTTGGGCAGGGGAGGGCAATGAGCAGTTCTTC. Amino acid sequence: CASSWAGEGNEQFF.

V and J are TRBV18 and TRBJ1-3, with 8 bases identical to TRBD1. The CDR3 is made up of 16 amino acids. Germline CDR1 and CDR2: KGHSH and LQKENI. The trim removed 3 bases at V and 0 bases at J, leaving 4 bases unmatched. CDR3 in DNA: TGTGCCAGCTCACCCGGACAGGGAATCTCTGGAAACACCATATATTTT. As protein: CASSPGQGISGNTIYF.